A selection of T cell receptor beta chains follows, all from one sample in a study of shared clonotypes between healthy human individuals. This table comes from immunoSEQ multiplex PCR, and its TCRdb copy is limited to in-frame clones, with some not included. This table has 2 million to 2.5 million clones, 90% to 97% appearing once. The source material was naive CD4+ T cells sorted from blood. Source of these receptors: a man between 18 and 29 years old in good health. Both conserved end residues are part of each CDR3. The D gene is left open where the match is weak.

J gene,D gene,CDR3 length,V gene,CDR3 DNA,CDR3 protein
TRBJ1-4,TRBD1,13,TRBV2,TGTGCCAGCAGAGGACAGGGGAATGAAAAACTGTTTTTT,CASRGQGNEKLFF
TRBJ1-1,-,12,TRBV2,TGTGCCAGCACCGTAGGGAACACTGAAGCTTTCTTT,CASTVGNTEAFF
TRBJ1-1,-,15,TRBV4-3,TGCGCCAGCAGCCAAGTACCCCAAACGAACACTGAAGCTTTCTTT,CASSQVPQTNTEAFF
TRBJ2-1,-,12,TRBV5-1,TGCGCCAGCAGCTTCCTCAACAATGAGCAGTTCTTC,CASSFLNNEQFF
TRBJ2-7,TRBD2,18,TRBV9,TGTGCCAGCAGCACAACTAGCGGGGGACTTAAGGGCCCCTACGAGCAGTACTTC,CASSTTSGGLKGPYEQYF
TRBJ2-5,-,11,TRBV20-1,TGCAGTGCTAGTTCGGAAGAGACCCAGTACTTC,CSASSEETQYF
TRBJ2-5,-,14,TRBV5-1,TGCGCCAGCAGCTTGGCCCTTGGGGGGGAGACCCAGTACTTC,CASSLALGGETQYF
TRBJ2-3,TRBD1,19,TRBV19,TGTGCCAGTAGTCGATCTCTCTCCACAGGGGCGAGGGTCACAGATACGCAGTATTTT,CASSRSLSTGARVTDTQYF
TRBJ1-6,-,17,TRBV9,TGTGCCAGCAGCCCCTCTTCGGGGAGCTCCTATAATTCACCCCTCCACTTT,CASSPSSGSSYNSPLHF
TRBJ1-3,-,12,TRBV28,TGTGCCAGCAGTTTACGCGGAAACACCATATATTTT,CASSLRGNTIYF
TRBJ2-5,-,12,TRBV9,TGTGCCAGCAGCGTAGATGCTGGGACCCAGTACTTC,CASSVDAGTQYF
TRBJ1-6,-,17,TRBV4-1,TGCGCCAGCAGCCCAGTGGACAGCCCTTTCCTTAATTCACCCCTCCACTTT,CASSPVDSPFLNSPLHF
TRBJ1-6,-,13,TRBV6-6,TGTGCCAGCAGTGCCCTAGGGGGTTCACCCCTCCACTTT,CASSALGGSPLHF
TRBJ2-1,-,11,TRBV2,TGTGCCAGCCGGGAGAACAATGAGCAGTTCTTC,CASRENNEQFF
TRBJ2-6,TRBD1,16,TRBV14,TGTGCCAGCAGCCGGACGACAGGGTTAGGGGCCAACGTCCTGACTTTC,CASSRTTGLGANVLTF
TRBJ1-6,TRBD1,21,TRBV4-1,TGCGCCAGCAGCCTCCTGGCCAAGGGGGCGAGTGGGAGCTCCTATAATTCACCCCTCCACTTT,CASSLLAKGASGSSYNSPLHF